This is a list of T cell receptor beta chains from one sample in a study of PD-L1 blockade in urothelial cancer. The method was immunoSEQ multiplex PCR; TCRdb's version includes in-frame clones alone and lacks a portion of them. The table lists approximately 100,000 clones, around 93% of them singletons. Here the sequenced sample was PBMCs, taken around atezolizumab (anti-PD-L1) treatment. Receptors were obtained from a woman aged 80 or over with urothelial cancer. Each CDR3 is given without its conserved first and last residue. A D gene is named only where the DNA matches it firmly.

j_call: TRBJ2-3; v_call: TRBV6-1; d_call: TRBD2; cdr3_aa: ATSGRAGGPDTQY
j_call: TRBJ2-7; v_call: TRBV5-1; d_call: TRBD1; cdr3_aa: ASSTGQGANEQY
j_call: TRBJ1-1; v_call: TRBV25-1; d_call: NA; cdr3_aa: ASSLGTWTEAF
j_call: TRBJ2-2; v_call: TRBV6-6; d_call: TRBD1; cdr3_aa: ATGTGGSTGELF
j_call: TRBJ1-1; v_call: TRBV6-6; d_call: NA; cdr3_aa: ASSKRTDPGIPEAF
j_call: TRBJ1-1; v_call: TRBV7-9; d_call: NA; cdr3_aa: ASSQTPLNTEAF
j_call: TRBJ2-2; v_call: TRBV5-1; d_call: NA; cdr3_aa: ASSLPQGNTGELF
j_call: TRBJ1-1; v_call: TRBV7-9; d_call: NA; cdr3_aa: ASSLEGAVAEAF
j_call: TRBJ2-2; v_call: TRBV18; d_call: NA; cdr3_aa: ASSPKSGREPGELF
j_call: TRBJ2-3; v_call: TRBV5-4; d_call: TRBD2; cdr3_aa: ASSAGTSGNTDTQY
j_call: TRBJ1-1; v_call: TRBV7-2; d_call: TRBD1; cdr3_aa: ASRPGTANTEAF
j_call: TRBJ1-1; v_call: TRBV7-3; d_call: NA; cdr3_aa: ASSLEGNTEAF
j_call: TRBJ2-1; v_call: TRBV5-1; d_call: TRBD2; cdr3_aa: ASSLGLAGEGYEQF
j_call: TRBJ1-2; v_call: TRBV5-1; d_call: TRBD1; cdr3_aa: ASSPRTGEDGYT
j_call: TRBJ2-1; v_call: TRBV18; d_call: TRBD1; cdr3_aa: ASSPGTGGKSEQF
j_call: TRBJ2-3; v_call: TRBV18; d_call: NA; cdr3_aa: ASSHSQGSTDTQY